This paragraph reports one TCR beta chain. This may be a read error, as it is one base from a much larger clone. The template was RNA from unsorted bulk tissue. The sample belongs to a study of tumor and adjacent non-tumor tissue in lung cancer. The germline V gene has CDR1 SGHDN and CDR2 FVKESK. The CDR3 runs to 15 residues. TCRbeta libraries were built with three rounds of nested PCR, modified from ARM-PCR. TCRdb re-called the multiplex PCR reads through MiXCR, storing one row per CDR3 protein. The table has 68,000 or so distinct CDR3 sequences, roughly three fifths seen once. The sample taken for sequencing was lung tumor tissue. The chain combines TRBV14 with TRBJ2-5; 11 bases line up with TRBD2. This receptor was identified in a man aged 50 or older with non-small cell lung cancer. The CDR3 sequence: CASGQVAGGSETQYF. In DNA, the CDR3 is TGTGCCAGCGGCCAAGTAGCGGGAGGGTCGGAGACCCAGTACTTC.